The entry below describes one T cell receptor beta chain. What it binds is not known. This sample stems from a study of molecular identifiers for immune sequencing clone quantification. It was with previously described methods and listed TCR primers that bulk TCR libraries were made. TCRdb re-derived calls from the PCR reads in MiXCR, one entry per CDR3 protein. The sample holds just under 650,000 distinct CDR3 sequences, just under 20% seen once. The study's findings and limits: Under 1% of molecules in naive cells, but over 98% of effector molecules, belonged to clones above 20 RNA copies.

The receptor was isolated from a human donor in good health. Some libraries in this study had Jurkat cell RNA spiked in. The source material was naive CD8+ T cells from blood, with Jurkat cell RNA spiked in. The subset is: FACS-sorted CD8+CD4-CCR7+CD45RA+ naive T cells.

The CDR3 sequence: CASSVDGGDEQYF. CDR3 DNA: TGTGCCAGCAGCGTAGATGGGGGGGACGAGCAGTACTTC. V usage is TRBV9 and J usage is TRBJ2-7, with 7 nucleotides matching TRBD2. Germline CDR1 and CDR2: SGDLS and YYNGEE. The CDR3 contains 13 residues. The ends lost 0 bases at V and 5 bases at J; junction bases unmatched: 2.